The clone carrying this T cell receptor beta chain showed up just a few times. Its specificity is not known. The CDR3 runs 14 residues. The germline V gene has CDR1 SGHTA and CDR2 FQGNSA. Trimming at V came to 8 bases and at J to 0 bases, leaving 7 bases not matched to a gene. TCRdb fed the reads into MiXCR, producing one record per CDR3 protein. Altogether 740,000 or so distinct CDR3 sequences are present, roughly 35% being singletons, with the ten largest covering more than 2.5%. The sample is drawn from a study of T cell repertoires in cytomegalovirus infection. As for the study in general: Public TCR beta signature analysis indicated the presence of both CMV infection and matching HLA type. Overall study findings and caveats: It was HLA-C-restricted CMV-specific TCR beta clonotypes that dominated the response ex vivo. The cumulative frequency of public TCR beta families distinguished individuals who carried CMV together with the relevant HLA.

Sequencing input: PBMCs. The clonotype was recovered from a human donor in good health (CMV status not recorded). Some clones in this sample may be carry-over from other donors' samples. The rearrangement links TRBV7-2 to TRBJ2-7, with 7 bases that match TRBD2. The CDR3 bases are TGTGCCAGCCGGCGGGAGCCTAGCTCCTACGAGCAGTACTTC. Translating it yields CASRREPSSYEQYF.